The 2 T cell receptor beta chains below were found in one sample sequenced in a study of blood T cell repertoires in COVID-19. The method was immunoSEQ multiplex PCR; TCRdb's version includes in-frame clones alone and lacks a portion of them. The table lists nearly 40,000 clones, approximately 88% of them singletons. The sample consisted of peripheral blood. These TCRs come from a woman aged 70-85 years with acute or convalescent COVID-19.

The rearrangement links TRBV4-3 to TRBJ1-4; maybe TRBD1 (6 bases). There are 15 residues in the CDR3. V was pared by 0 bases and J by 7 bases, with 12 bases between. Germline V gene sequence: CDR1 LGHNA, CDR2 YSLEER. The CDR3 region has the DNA TGCGCCAGCAGCCAAGAAGGGGGGGCGCGTGAAAAACTGTTTTTT. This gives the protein CASSQEGGAREKLFF.

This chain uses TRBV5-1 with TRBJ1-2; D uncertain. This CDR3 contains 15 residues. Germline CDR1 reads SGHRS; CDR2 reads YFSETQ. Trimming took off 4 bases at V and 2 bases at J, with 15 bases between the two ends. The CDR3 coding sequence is TGCGCCAGCAGCGGTAGCTACGGAGCAAACTATGGCTACACCTTC. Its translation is CASSGSYGANYGYTF.